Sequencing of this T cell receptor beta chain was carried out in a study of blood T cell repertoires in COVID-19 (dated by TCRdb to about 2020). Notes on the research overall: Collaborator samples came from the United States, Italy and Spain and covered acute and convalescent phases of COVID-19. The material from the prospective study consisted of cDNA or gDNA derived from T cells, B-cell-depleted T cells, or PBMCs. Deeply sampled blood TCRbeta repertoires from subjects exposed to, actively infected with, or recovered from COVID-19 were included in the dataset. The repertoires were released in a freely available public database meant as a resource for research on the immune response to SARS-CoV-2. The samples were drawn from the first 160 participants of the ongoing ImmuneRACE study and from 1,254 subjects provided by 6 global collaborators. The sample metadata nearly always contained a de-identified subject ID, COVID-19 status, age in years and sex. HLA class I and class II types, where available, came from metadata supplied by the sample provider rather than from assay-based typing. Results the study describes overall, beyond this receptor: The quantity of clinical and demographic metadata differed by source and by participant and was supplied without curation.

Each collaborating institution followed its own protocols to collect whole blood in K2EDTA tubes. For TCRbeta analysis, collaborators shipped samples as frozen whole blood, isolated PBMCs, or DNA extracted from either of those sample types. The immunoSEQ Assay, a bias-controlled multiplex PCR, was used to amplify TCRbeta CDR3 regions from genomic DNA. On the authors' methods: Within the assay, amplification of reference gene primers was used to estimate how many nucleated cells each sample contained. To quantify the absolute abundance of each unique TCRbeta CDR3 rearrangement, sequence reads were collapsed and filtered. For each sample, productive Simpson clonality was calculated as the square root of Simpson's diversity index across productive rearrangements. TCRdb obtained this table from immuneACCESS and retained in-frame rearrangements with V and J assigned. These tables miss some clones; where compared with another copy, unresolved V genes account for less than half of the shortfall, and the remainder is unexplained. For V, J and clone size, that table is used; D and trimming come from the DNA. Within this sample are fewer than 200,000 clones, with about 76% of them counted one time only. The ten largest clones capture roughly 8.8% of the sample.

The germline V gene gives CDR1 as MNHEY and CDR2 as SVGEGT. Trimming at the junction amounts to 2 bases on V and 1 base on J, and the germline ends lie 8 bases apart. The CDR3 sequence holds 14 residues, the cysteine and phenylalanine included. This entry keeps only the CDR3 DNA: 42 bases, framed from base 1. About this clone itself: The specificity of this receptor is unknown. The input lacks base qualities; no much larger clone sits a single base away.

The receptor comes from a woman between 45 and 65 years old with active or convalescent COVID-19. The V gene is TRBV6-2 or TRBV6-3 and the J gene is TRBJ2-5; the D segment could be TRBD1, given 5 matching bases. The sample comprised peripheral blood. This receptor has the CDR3 CASSYDSFQETQYF. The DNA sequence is TGTGCCAGCAGTTACGACAGTTTCCAAGAGACCCAGTACTTC.